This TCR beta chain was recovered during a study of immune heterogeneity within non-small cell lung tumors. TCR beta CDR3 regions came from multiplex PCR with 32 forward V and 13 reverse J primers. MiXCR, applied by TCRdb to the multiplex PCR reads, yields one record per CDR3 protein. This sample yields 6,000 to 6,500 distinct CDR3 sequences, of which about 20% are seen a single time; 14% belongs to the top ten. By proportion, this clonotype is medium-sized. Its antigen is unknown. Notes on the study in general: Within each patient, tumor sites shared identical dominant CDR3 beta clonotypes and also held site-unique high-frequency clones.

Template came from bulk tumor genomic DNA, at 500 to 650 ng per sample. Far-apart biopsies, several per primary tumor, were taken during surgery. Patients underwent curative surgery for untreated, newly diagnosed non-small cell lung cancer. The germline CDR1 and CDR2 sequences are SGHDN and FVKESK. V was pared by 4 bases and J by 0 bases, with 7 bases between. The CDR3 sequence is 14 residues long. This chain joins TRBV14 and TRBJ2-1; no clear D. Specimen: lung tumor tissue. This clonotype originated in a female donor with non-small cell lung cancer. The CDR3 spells CASSLRSSYNEQFF. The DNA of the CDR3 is TGTGCCAGCAGCCTCAGGAGCTCCTACAATGAGCAGTTCTTC.